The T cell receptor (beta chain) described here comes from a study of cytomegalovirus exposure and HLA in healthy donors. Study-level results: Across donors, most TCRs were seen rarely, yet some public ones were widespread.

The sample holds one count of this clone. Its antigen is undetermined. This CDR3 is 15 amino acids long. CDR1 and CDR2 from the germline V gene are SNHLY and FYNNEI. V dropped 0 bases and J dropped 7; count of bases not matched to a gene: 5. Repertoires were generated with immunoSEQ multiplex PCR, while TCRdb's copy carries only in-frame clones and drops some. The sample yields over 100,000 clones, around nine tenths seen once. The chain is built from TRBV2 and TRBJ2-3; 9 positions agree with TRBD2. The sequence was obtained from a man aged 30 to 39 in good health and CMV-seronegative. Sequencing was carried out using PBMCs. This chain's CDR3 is CASSEARGGVYTQYF. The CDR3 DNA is TGTGCCAGCAGTGAAGCGCGGGGGGGCGTGTATACGCAGTATTTT.